One T cell receptor (beta chain) is described in this entry. Its binding antigen is unknown. Qualities for individual bases were not recorded, and no much larger clone is one base off. TCRbeta CDR3 regions were amplified from genomic DNA using the immunoSEQ Assay, a bias-controlled multiplex PCR. The source study handled its data this way. The number of nucleated cells in each sample was estimated from the amplification of reference gene primers within the assay. To quantify the absolute abundance of each unique TCRbeta CDR3 rearrangement, sequence reads were collapsed and filtered. For each sample, productive Simpson clonality was calculated by taking the square root of Simpson's diversity index across productive rearrangements. Imported from immuneACCESS, the table was reduced by TCRdb to in-frame sequences with V and J called. These copies leave out some clones; in studies compared against another copy, an unresolved V gene accounts for under half, and the cause of the remainder is not known. V, J and clone size were drawn from that table, and D and trimming were deduced from the DNA. Across this sample there are over 90,000 clones, with approximately 86% seen only once. Approximately 13% of the sample is taken by the ten largest.

CDR3 length: 13 amino acids, cysteine to phenylalanine. Left in the record is the CDR3 DNA by itself, 39 bases read in frame from the first base. CDR1 and CDR2 (SGHRS, YFSETQ) derive from the germline V gene. The trim is 4 bases for V and 3 bases for J, with a gap of 7 bases between the germline ends. Collaborating institutions collected whole blood in K2EDTA tubes following their own protocols. Collaborator samples were shipped for TCRbeta analysis as frozen whole blood, isolated PBMCs, or DNA extracted from either sample type. This sample is drawn from a study of blood T cell repertoires in COVID-19 (dated by TCRdb to 2020 to 2021). Regarding the study in general: The collaborator samples originated in the United States, Italy and Spain and spanned the acute and convalescent phases of COVID-19. The dataset comprised deeply sampled blood TCRbeta repertoires from subjects exposed to, actively infected with, or recovered from COVID-19. Sample metadata almost always included a de-identified subject ID, COVID-19 status, age in years and sex. HLA class I and class II types, where available, came from metadata supplied by the sample provider rather than from assay-based typing. The prospective study material was composed of cDNA or gDNA derived from T cells, B-cell-depleted T cells, or PBMCs. The repertoires were made available in a free public database intended to serve as a resource for research on the immune response to SARS-CoV-2. The samples were drawn from the first 160 participants of the ongoing ImmuneRACE study and from some 1,300 subjects provided by 6 global collaborators. The paper's findings and limits, for the study overall: How much clinical and demographic metadata was included differed by source and by participant, and the metadata was provided uncurated.

The V and J genes are TRBV5-1 and TRBJ2-2, with a weak D call of TRBD1 (5 bases match). This TCR derives from a woman aged 60-75 years in a cohort sampled during active or convalescent COVID-19. The sequenced sample consisted of peripheral blood. The CDR3 protein: CASSGRDTGELFF. The nucleotide sequence is TGCGCCAGCAGCGGCAGGGACACCGGGGAGCTGTTTTTT.